This note documents a single T cell receptor (beta chain) sequence. Its antigen is still unknown. Authors of the study amplified TCR beta CDR3 regions from RNA transcripts. An initial round of RT-PCR targeting the TCR CDR3 relied on the HTBI primer set. TCRdb re-derived calls from the multiplex PCR reads in MiXCR, one entry per CDR3 protein. Of a few hundred thousand distinct CDR3 sequences in the sample, 13% to 15% are singletons; the top ten hold about 14%. This sample is part of a study of T cells in Graves' hyperthyroidism and ophthalmopathy. Study at large: The blood sample was taken at first diagnosis, before treatment began. Whole-study results and caveats: Most thyroid clonotypes with frequency above 0.001 were detected in blood. The model identified upcoming ophthalmopathy a median approximately six months ahead of onset.

Patients were excluded for uncontrolled infection, other autoimmune disease, pregnancy or lactation. The sequence came from a middle-aged woman with Graves' hyperthyroidism that later progressed to Graves' ophthalmopathy. Input material: blood.

CDR3 in DNA: TGCAGTGCCACGGACCTAACCAATGAGCAGTTCTTC. Its translation is CSATDLTNEQFF. The genes are TRBV20-1 and TRBJ2-1; D is uncertain. This CDR3 is 12 amino acids long. Trimming removed 6 bases at V and 6 bases at J, with 12 bases between. Germline V gives CDR1 DFQATT, CDR2 SNEGSKA (reference sequence).